This is a list of T cell receptor beta chains from one sample in a study of T cells after yellow fever vaccination. One entry per CDR3 protein, called by TCRdb with MiXCR from the 5' RACE reads. Of 600,000 to 750,000 distinct CDR3 sequences detected, roughly an eighth appear once; the ten largest clones hold about 15%. The sequences come from PBMCs, collected on the day of the yellow fever booster vaccination. The receptors stem from a man between 25 and 39 years old who received the YFV17D yellow fever vaccine. Both conserved end residues are part of each CDR3. D genes are given only for firm matches. Expanded clones are given a class, and other clones once, few, many or no size at all.

d_call	j_call	clone_size	v_call	cdr3_nt	cdr3_aa
NA	TRBJ2-3	few	TRBV6-5	TGTGCCAGCAGTTACAATAACCGGGCAAGCACAGATACGCAGTATTTT	CASSYNNRASTDTQYF
TRBD2	TRBJ2-3	NA	TRBV12-3/TRBV12-4	TGTGCCTTCAGCGACCCCCCACTAGCGGGAGGCGGCACAGATACGCAGTATTTT	CAFSDPPLAGGGTDTQYF
NA	TRBJ2-7	few	TRBV10-2	TGCGCCAGCAGTCACAGCGGGGACAACTACGAGCAGTACTTC	CASSHSGDNYEQYF
NA	TRBJ2-7	NA	TRBV6-5	TGTGCCAGCAGTTACGGGGTGGGGTTAGGTGCCGACGAGCAGTACTTC	CASSYGVGLGADEQYF
TRBD2	TRBJ2-7	few	TRBV20-1	TGCAGTGCTTGGACTAGCGGGAGGGCCAGCGAGCAGTACTTC	CSAWTSGRASEQYF
NA	TRBJ1-4	NA	TRBV28	TGTGCCAGCAGTTTAAGGAGGGGGGCAGGAGAAAAACTGTTTTTT	CASSLRRGAGEKLFF
NA	TRBJ2-3	few	TRBV9	TGTGCCAGCAGCGTAGACCGGGGATGGGCAGATACGCAGTATTTT	CASSVDRGWADTQYF
TRBD2	TRBJ2-1	few	TRBV18	TGTGCCAGCTCACGTGGACTAGCGGGAGAGGCTGAGCAGTTCTTC	CASSRGLAGEAEQFF
NA	TRBJ2-3	NA	TRBV18	TGTGCCAGCTCATCCGACAAGGCCCCCCGGTATTTT	CASSSDKAPRYF
TRBD2	TRBJ2-4	few	TRBV5-6	TGTGCCAGCAGCTTTCGGGAGGACCTCCTTAGGGCCAAAAACATTCAGTACTTC	CASSFREDLLRAKNIQYF
NA	TRBJ1-2	NA	TRBV12-3/TRBV12-4	TGTGCCAGCAGTCCTCCGGGACTGATGTATGGCTACACCTTC	CASSPPGLMYGYTF
TRBD1	TRBJ2-7	NA	TRBV24-1	TGTGCCACCAGTGATACAGGACAGGGTCTCCGCGAGCAGTACTTC	CATSDTGQGLREQYF
NA	TRBJ2-7	few	TRBV4-3	TGCGCCAGCAGCCAAGGGGGGAGCGGCTCCTACGAGCAGTACTTC	CASSQGGSGSYEQYF
TRBD1	TRBJ2-1	few	TRBV15	TGTGCCACCAGCAGAGATCGAGGGGACAGGCCAGCCAATGAGCAGTTCTTC	CATSRDRGDRPANEQFF
NA	TRBJ2-6	few	TRBV5-1	TGCGCCAGTGTTGATCCCTCTGGGGCCAACGTCCTGACTTTC	CASVDPSGANVLTF
TRBD2	TRBJ2-7	few	TRBV28	TGTGCCAGCAGTTTTACGGCGGGAGGATTCACAAGCTCCTACGAGCAGTACTTC	CASSFTAGGFTSSYEQYF
NA	TRBJ2-7	NA	TRBV5-1	TGCGCCAGCAGCTCGTCCGGCCAATCTTTCTACGAGCAGTACTTC	CASSSSGQSFYEQYF
TRBD1	TRBJ1-2	NA	TRBV5-1	TGCGCCAGCAGCTATGACAGGGGAGCTGGCTACACCTTC	CASSYDRGAGYTF
NA	TRBJ2-1	few	TRBV20-1	TGCAGTGCCCACGGGACGTACAATGAGCAGTTCTTC	CSAHGTYNEQFF
TRBD2	TRBJ2-3	few	TRBV20-1	TGCAGTGCTAGAGGGACTAGCGGTAGCACAGATACGCAGTATTTT	CSARGTSGSTDTQYF
NA	TRBJ2-7	few	TRBV7-2	TGTGCCAGCAGCTTGGATTTTCTGCGGGCGACCTACGAGCAGTACTTC	CASSLDFLRATYEQYF
TRBD2	TRBJ2-7	many	TRBV6-5	TGTGCCAGCAGTTGGGGGACTAGCGGTTCCTACGAGCAGTACTTC	CASSWGTSGSYEQYF
NA	TRBJ2-1	few	TRBV6-2/TRBV6-3	TGTGCCAGCAGTGCCCCGAGGCCTAACCTATACAATGAGCAGTTCTTC	CASSAPRPNLYNEQFF
TRBD1	TRBJ2-3	NA	TRBV27	TGTGCCAGCAGTTTACGGGACAGGGGAGGGCCAGATACGCAGTATTTT	CASSLRDRGGPDTQYF
TRBD2	TRBJ2-3	few	TRBV7-8	TGTGCCAGCAGCGAGACGGGACTAGCGGGAGGCCGGTATACGCAGTATTTT	CASSETGLAGGRYTQYF
NA	TRBJ2-5	NA	TRBV12-3/TRBV12-4	TGTGCCAGCAGAGGGACCCTCACGGAACAAGAGACCCAGTACTTC	CASRGTLTEQETQYF
TRBD2	TRBJ2-7	few	TRBV7-2	TGTGCCAGCAGGGATAGCGGGAGGGCTACCTACGAGCAGTACTTC	CASRDSGRATYEQYF
TRBD1	TRBJ1-4	NA	TRBV12-3/TRBV12-4	TGTGCCAGCAGTTTCGGGCAGGGGGCAAGTAATGAAAAACTGTTTTTT	CASSFGQGASNEKLFF
NA	TRBJ2-7	few	TRBV20-1	TGCAGTGCTAGAGACCCCACGTACGAGCAGTACTTC	CSARDPTYEQYF
NA	TRBJ1-2	once	TRBV5-1	TGCGCCAGCAGCCAAGGGGGGTTTTCTAACTATGGCTACACCTTC	CASSQGGFSNYGYTF
NA	TRBJ2-1	many	TRBV5-6	TGTGCCAGCAGCTTGGATTGGAATGAGCAGTTCTTC	CASSLDWNEQFF
TRBD2	TRBJ2-2	NA	TRBV5-1	TGCGCCAGCTCCAAGGGACTAGCGGGAGCCTCACCGGGGGAGCTGTTTTTT	CASSKGLAGASPGELFF
NA	TRBJ1-2	few	TRBV6-9	TGTGCCAATTTCGACGGTGGCTACACCTTC	CANFDGGYTF
NA	TRBJ1-1	few	TRBV5-6	TGTGCCAGCAACCGCCTAATCAGGGGTCCCACTGAAGCTTTCTTT	CASNRLIRGPTEAFF
NA	TRBJ2-7	few	TRBV7-9	TGTGCCAGCAGCTTAAATGGGGGGCGCAACGAGCAGTACTTC	CASSLNGGRNEQYF
NA	TRBJ2-7	NA	TRBV20-1	TGCAGTGCTCGGCCGGGGGGCCAGCGCCCCTACGAGCAGTACTTC	CSARPGGQRPYEQYF
NA	TRBJ2-3	few	TRBV9	TGTGCCAGCAGCGTTTCATGGAGTGATACGCAGTATTTT	CASSVSWSDTQYF
NA	TRBJ2-1	NA	TRBV21-1	TGTGCCAGCACCATGACTAGCGGGAGGGCAAATGAGCAGTTCTTC	CASTMTSGRANEQFF
TRBD2	TRBJ2-7	few	TRBV25-1	TGTGCCAGCTCCGTAGCGGGCCACTACGAGCAGTACTTC	CASSVAGHYEQYF
NA	TRBJ1-3	many	TRBV7-9	TGTGCCAGCAGCTTCAGAGGAAACACCATATATTTT	CASSFRGNTIYF
TRBD2	TRBJ2-7	few	TRBV18	TGTGCCAGCTCACCCGAGACTAGCGGGTTCTACGAGCAGTACTTC	CASSPETSGFYEQYF